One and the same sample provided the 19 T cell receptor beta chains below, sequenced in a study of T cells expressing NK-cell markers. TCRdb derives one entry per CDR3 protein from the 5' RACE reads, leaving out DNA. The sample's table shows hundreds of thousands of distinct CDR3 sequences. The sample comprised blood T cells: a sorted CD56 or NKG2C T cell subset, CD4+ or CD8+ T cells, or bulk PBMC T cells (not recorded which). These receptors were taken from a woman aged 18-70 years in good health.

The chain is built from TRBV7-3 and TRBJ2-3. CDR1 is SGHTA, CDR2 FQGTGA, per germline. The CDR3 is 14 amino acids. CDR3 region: CASSFGSHTDTQYF.

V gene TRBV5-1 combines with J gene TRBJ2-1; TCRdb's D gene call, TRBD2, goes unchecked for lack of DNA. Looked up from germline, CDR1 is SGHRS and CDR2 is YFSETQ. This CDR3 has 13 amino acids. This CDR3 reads CASSPRTSGEQFF.

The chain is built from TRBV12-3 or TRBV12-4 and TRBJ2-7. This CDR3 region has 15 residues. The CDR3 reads CASSTASGTIYEQYF.

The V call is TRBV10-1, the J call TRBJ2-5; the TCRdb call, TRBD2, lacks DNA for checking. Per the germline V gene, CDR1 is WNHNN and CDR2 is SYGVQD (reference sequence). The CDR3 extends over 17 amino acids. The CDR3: CASRKTSGGALGETQYF.

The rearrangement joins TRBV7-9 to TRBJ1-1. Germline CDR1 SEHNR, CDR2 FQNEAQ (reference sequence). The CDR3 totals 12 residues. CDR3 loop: CASSSRSTEAFF.

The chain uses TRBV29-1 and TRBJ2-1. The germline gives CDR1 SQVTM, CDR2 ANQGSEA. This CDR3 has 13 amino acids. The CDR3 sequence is CSVELGIRNEQFF.

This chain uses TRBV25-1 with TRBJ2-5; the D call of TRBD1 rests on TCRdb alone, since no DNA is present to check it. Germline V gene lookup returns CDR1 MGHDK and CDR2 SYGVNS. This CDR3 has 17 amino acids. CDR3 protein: CASSEFSFQGWGETQYF.

The CDR3 loop reads CASSPQHGTNYGYTF. This sequence joins TRBV7-2 and TRBJ1-2; the D gene TCRdb calls, TRBD1, cannot be checked with no DNA. CDR1 SGHTA and CDR2 FQGNSA come from the germline V gene. The CDR3 covers 15 residues.

CDR3 sequence: CASSQDGQGLQPQHF. This chain connects TRBV4-1 to TRBJ1-5; TCRdb indicates TRBD1, and absent DNA this call remains unverified. CDR1 and CDR2 (germline): MGHRA, YSYEKL. This CDR3 has 15 residues.

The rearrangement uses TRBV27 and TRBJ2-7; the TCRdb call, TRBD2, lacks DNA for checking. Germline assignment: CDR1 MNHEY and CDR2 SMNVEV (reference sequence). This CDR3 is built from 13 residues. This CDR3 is CASKAQREYEQYF.

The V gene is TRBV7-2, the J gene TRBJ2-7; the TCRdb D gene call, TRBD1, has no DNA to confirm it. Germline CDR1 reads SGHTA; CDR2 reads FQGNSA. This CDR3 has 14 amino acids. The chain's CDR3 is CASSPGQVWDEQYF.

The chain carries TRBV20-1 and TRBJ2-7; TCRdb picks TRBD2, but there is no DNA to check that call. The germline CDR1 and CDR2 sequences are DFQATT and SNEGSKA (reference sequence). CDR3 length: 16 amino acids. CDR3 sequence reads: CSAREWAGSPKYEQYF.

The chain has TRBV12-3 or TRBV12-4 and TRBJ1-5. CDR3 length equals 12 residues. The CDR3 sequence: CALGYSNQPQHF.

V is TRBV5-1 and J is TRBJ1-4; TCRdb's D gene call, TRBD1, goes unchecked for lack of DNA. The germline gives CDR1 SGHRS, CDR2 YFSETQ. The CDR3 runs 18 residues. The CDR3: CASSATGGEWLANEKLFF.

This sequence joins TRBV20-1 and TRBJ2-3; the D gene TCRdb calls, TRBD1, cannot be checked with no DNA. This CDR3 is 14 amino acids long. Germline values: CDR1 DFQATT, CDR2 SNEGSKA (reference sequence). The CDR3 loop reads CSASHRGSTDTQYF.

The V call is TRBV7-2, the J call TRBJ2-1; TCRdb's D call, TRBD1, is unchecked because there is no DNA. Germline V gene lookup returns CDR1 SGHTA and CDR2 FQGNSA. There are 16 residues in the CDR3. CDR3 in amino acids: CASSSPGGAARNEQFF. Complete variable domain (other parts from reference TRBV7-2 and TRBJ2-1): GAGVSQSPSNKVTEKGKDVELRCDPISGHTALYWYRQSLGQGLEFLIYFQGNSAPDKSGLPSDRFSAERTGGSVSTLTIQRTQQEDSAVYLCASSSPGGAARNEQFFGPGTRLTVL.

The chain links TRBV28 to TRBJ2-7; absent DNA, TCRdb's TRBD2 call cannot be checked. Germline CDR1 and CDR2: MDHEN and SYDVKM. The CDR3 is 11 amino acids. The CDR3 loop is CASSNAGGWHF.

This CDR3 is CASSLGTGIDNSPLHF. This chain links TRBV12-3 or TRBV12-4 with TRBJ1-6; as DNA is missing, the TRBD1 call by TCRdb cannot be tested. The CDR3 consists of 16 residues.

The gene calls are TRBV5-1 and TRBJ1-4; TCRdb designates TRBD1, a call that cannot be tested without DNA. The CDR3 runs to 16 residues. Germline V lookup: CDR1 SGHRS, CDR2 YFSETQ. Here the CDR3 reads CASSLEGEATNEKLFF.